Listed here are 21 T cell receptor beta chains from one sample, sequenced in a study of identical twins. TCRdb re-called the 5' RACE reads with MiXCR, one entry per CDR3 protein. The sample consists of around 1.7 million distinct CDR3 sequences, under 35% of them appearing once. The sequencing input was cord blood. The receptors stem from a newborn girl in good health.

This clonotype was detected only a few times. This chain connects TRBV18 to TRBJ2-3, with TRBD2 matching 7 bases. The junction had 11 bases not matched to a gene; V was cut back by 6 bases and J by 2 bases. CDR1 and CDR2 from the germline V gene are KGHSH and LQKENI. The CDR3 totals 16 residues. For the CDR3, the DNA is TGTGCCAGCTCGCCCCTTCCTAGCGGCTACACAGATACGCAGTATTTT. Translating it yields CASSPLPSGYTDTQYF.

This chain links TRBV4-1 with TRBJ2-5; 13 nucleotides match TRBD2. Germline V lookup: CDR1 MGHRA, CDR2 YSYEKL. V shed 5 bases and J 11 bases; nucleotides not matched to a gene: 26. CDR3 length: 20 residues. The CDR3 coding sequence is TGCGCCAGCAGCGGGTCGGGACTAGCGGGGAAGACCGGACTCTACAATGAGCAGTACTTC. Protein product: CASSGSGLAGKTGLYNEQYF.

The chain recombines TRBV3-1 with TRBJ2-1, with 8 bases lining up with TRBD2. Germline CDR1 reads LGHDT; CDR2 reads YNNKEL (reference sequence). Unmatched junction bases numbered 5, after V lost 0 bases and J lost 1 base. CDR3 length: 17 residues. CDR3: CASSQDAGGRSYNEQFF. CDR3 sequence (DNA): TGTGCCAGCAGCCAAGATGCTGGCGGGAGGTCCTACAATGAGCAGTTCTTC.

V and J are TRBV5-1 and TRBJ2-3, with D perhaps TRBD1 or TRBD2 (5 bases each). V was cut by 4 bases and J by 4 bases, with 22 bases left in between. This CDR3 region has 17 residues. CDR1 SGHRS and CDR2 YFSETQ come from the germline V gene. The CDR3 DNA reads as TGCGCCAGCAGCCCTAAGGTTGGGGCAGGGAGTCCAGATACGCAGTATTTT. Its translation: CASSPKVGAGSPDTQYF. The full variable domain, completed using reference TRBV5-1 and TRBJ2-3, is KAGVTQTPRYLIKTRGQQVTLSCSPISGHRSVSWYQQTPGQGLQFLFEYFSETQRNKGNFPGRFSGRQFSNSRSEMNVSTLELGDSALYLCASSPKVGAGSPDTQYFGPGTRLTVL.

This clonotype turned up a few times. The chain carries TRBV7-9 and TRBJ1-4, with a weak D call TRBD1 (5 bases). The V end lost 0 bases, the J end lost 10 bases, and 6 bases lay between the germline ends. The CDR3 is 12 amino acids. In germline, CDR1 is SEHNR, CDR2 FQNEAQ (reference sequence). The CDR3 DNA reads as TGTGCCAGCAGCTTAGCCCAGGGAAAACTGTTTTTT. Amino acid sequence: CASSLAQGKLFF.

The chain has TRBV29-1 and TRBJ2-3, with 8 bases matching TRBD2. The CDR3 has 14 residues. Trimming removed 3 bases from V and 1 base from J; junction bases left unmatched: 3. In germline, CDR1 is SQVTM, CDR2 ANQGSEA. The CDR3 reads CSVERGLGTDTQYF. Here the CDR3 DNA reads TGCAGCGTTGAGAGGGGACTAGGCACAGATACGCAGTATTTT.

This clonotype has just a few counts. This chain uses TRBV5-1 with TRBJ1-2, with a weak D call TRBD1 (5 bases). Trimming shortened V by 4 bases and J by 7 bases, and 20 bases separated the two germline ends. The CDR3 sequence is 15 residues long. Germline V lookup: CDR1 SGHRS, CDR2 YFSETQ. The CDR3 sequence is CASSPGGQGLLGYTF. CDR3 sequence (DNA): TGCGCCAGCAGCCCGGGTGGCCAGGGACTCCTTGGCTACACCTTC.

This clonotype was detected once. V gene TRBV20-1 combines with J gene TRBJ1-1, with no clear D. In germline, CDR1 is DFQATT, CDR2 SNEGSKA (reference sequence). V shed 3 bases and J shed 0 bases, with 11 bases lying between them. This CDR3 has 14 residues. The CDR3: CSARSWEMNTEAFF. CDR3 DNA: TGCAGTGCTAGGAGTTGGGAAATGAACACTGAAGCTTTCTTT.

The J gene is TRBJ1-5, the V gene TRBV12-3 or TRBV12-4; TRBD1 agrees at 9 bases. After removal of 5 bases from V and 6 bases from J, the junction contained 8 bases not matched to a gene. This CDR3 is 15 amino acids long. The CDR3 loop is CASSPPLDRGQPQHF. The CDR3 bases are TGTGCCAGCAGTCCTCCATTGGACAGGGGTCAGCCCCAGCATTTT.

This clonotype has just a few counts. The chain has TRBV10-2 and TRBJ2-5; D gene uncertain. The J call is doubtful: the DNA matches TRBJ2-7 better. Germline V lookup: CDR1 WSHSY, CDR2 SAAADI. This CDR3 is 11 amino acids long. For the CDR3, the DNA is TGCGCCAGCAGTGAGAAGGGCGAGCAGTACTTC. Residues: CASSEKGEQYF.

The genes are TRBV3-1 and TRBJ2-1; D is possibly TRBD2 (7 bases). Trimming cost V 4 bases and J 2 bases, with 15 bases left between them. The CDR3 sequence is 16 residues long. Per the germline V gene, CDR1 is LGHDT and CDR2 is YNNKEL (reference sequence). CDR3 sequence (DNA): TGTGCCAGCAGCCGGGAGGGGGATAGCGCCTACAATGAGCAGTTCTTC. Amino acids: CASSREGDSAYNEQFF.

This clonotype was seen once. The gene calls are TRBV18 and TRBJ1-1; TRBD1 matches at 10 bases. The trim removed 0 bases at V and 4 bases at J, leaving 2 bases unmatched. From germline, CDR1 is KGHSH and CDR2 LQKENI. The CDR3 spans 15 residues. Here the CDR3 reads CASSPPRDRGTEAFF. The CDR3 DNA is TGTGCCAGCTCACCACCCCGGGACAGGGGCACTGAAGCTTTCTTT.

The table lists this clonotype with a few counts. The rearrangement uses TRBV5-1 and TRBJ2-3; no clear D. Germline-derived CDR1 and CDR2 are SGHRS and YFSETQ. V was shortened by 0 bases and J by 4 bases, with 12 bases between the two germline ends. The CDR3 has 15 amino acids. The CDR3 protein is CASSLAPVRADTQYF. CDR3 DNA: TGCGCCAGCAGCTTGGCGCCGGTGAGAGCAGATACGCAGTATTTT.

This sequence joins TRBV20-1 and TRBJ1-2, with D maybe TRBD1 (5 bases). V lost 3 bases to trimming and J lost 5 bases, with 16 bases between them. This CDR3 contains 14 residues. Germline CDR1 and CDR2: DFQATT and SNEGSKA (reference sequence). CDR3 bases: TGCAGTGCTAGGGGGACTGACAGCTTTTATGGCTACACCTTC. Translating gives CSARGTDSFYGYTF.

There are a few counts of this clonotype. J is TRBJ1-6 and V is TRBV27; D gene ambiguous. This CDR3 has 14 residues. Looked up from germline, CDR1 is MNHEY and CDR2 is SMNVEV (reference sequence). Trimming took 7 bases from V and 7 from J, leaving 14 bases between them. This CDR3 reads CASTSGPSNSPLHF. CDR3 DNA sequence: TGTGCCAGCACTTCCGGGCCGTCAAATTCACCCCTCCACTTT.

This clonotype was observed a few times. The chain recombines TRBV28 with TRBJ2-2; TRBD2 agrees at 7 bases. The ends lost 2 bases at V and 7 bases at J; junction bases unmatched: 13. The CDR3 runs 17 residues. Germline assignment: CDR1 MDHEN and CDR2 SYDVKM. This chain's CDR3 is CASSLGLGTSFGGELFF. DNA for the CDR3: TGTGCCAGCAGTTTAGGACTAGGGACGTCCTTCGGCGGGGAGCTGTTTTTT.

This clonotype was counted only a few times. The gene calls are TRBV24-1 and TRBJ2-1, with 8 bases that match TRBD2. The CDR3 covers 16 residues. V trimming: 3 bases; J trimming: 5 bases; junction bases outside the gene matches: 8. CDR1 KGHDR and CDR2 SFDVKD come from the germline V gene. In DNA, the CDR3 is TGTGCCACCAGTGATCCTGGCGGGAGGCCCAACAATGAGCAGTTCTTC. Its translation: CATSDPGGRPNNEQFF.

V is TRBV20-1 and J is TRBJ1-5; TRBD1 is a possible D gene (6 bases). V lost 3 bases and J 3 bases, leaving 12 bases between the germline ends. CDR1 is DFQATT and CDR2 is SNEGSKA in the germline V gene (reference sequence). The CDR3 has 14 amino acids. Written as DNA, the CDR3 is TGCAGTGCTAGGTTTAGGGGGGCCAATCAGCCCCAGCATTTT. This encodes CSARFRGANQPQHF.

As concerns this clonotype: Germline is not matched at one junction end, which may reflect a read error. The J gene is TRBJ2-4, the V gene TRBV14; 7 bases align to TRBD2. Per germline, CDR1 SGHDN and CDR2 FVKESK. CDR3 length: 17 amino acids. The CDR3 DNA reads TGTGCCAGCAGCCAGCTTAGGGCTAGCGGTGCCAAAAGCATTCAGTACTTC. The encoded protein is CASSQLRASGAKSIQYF.

This clonotype was counted at least ten times. V usage is TRBV3-1 and J usage is TRBJ2-5; D call uncertain. In germline, CDR1 is LGHDT, CDR2 YNNKEL (reference sequence). The CDR3 is 11 residues long. V lost 6 bases, J lost 5 bases, and 7 bases lay in between. The CDR3, as DNA: TGTGCCAGCAGTCGAGTCGAGACCCAGTACTTC. This translates into CASSRVETQYF.

The J gene is TRBJ2-4, the V gene TRBV4-2; D is ambiguous. The DNA end is a closer match to TRBJ2-7, so the J assignment may be wrong. Germline loops: CDR1 LGHNA, CDR2 YNFKEQ. CDR3 length: 13 amino acids. CDR3 sequence reads: CASSHDQAYEQYF. The CDR3 DNA follows: TGTGCCAGCAGCCATGACCAAGCCTACGAGCAGTACTTC.